The following is a T cell receptor (beta chain) sequence with its context. Its antigen is not known. These data come from a study of blood T cells in healthy people across ages. Overall study findings and caveats: A roughly linear age-dependent decrease characterized TCR beta diversity per million T cells.

CDR3 length equals 16 residues. With V trimmed by 4 bases and J by 8 bases, 14 bases remained unmatched. The germline V gene has CDR1 MNHEY and CDR2 SVGAGI. The sample, around 10 milliliters of peripheral blood, was drawn from each donor. A sample-barcoded 5' primer and a J-beta primer mix were used in a second PCR of about 6 to 11 cycles. Each cDNA was tagged by a template-switch adaptor containing 12 random nucleotides. TCRdb re-called the 5' RACE reads through MiXCR, storing one row per CDR3 protein. The sample includes about 830,000 distinct CDR3 sequences, 58% of them seen just once. The chain uses TRBV6-5 and TRBJ1-2, with 9 bases identical to TRBD1. Source material: blood. This receptor was taken from a man between 25 and 39 years old in good health. DNA for the CDR3: TGTGCCAGCAGTTCCCGGGACAGGGAGGGCTCAGACGGCTACACCTTC. This sequence encodes CASSSRDREGSDGYTF.